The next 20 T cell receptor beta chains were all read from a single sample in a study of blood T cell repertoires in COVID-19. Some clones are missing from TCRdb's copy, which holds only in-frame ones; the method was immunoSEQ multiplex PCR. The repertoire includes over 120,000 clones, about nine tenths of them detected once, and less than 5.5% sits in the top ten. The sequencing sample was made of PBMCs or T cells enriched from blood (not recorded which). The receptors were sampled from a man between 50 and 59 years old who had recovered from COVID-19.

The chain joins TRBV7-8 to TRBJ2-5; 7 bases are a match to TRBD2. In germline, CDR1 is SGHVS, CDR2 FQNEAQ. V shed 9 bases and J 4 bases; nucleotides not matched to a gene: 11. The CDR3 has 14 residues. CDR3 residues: CASGPASGGETQYF. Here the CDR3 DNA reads TGTGCCAGTGGGCCGGCTAGCGGAGGAGAGACCCAGTACTTC.

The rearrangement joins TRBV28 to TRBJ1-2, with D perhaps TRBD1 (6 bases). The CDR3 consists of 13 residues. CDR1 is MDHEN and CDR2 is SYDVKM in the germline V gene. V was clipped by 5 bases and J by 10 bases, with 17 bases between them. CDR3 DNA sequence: TGTGCCAGCAGTAACCAGGGGAGAGGAGACTACACCTTC. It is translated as CASSNQGRGDYTF.

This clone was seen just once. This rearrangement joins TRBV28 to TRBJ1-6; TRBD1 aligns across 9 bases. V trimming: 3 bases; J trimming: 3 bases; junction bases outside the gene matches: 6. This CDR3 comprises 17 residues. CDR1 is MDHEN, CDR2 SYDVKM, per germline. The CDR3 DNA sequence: TGTGCCAGCAGTTTCTTGACAGGGGGAGGCTATAATTCACCCCTCCACTTT. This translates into CASSFLTGGGYNSPLHF.

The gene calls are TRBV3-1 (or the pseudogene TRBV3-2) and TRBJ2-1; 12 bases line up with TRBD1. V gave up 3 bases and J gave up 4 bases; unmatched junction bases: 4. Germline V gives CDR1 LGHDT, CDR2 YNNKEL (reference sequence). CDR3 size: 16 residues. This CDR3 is CASSQGQGANYNEQFF. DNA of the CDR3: TGTGCCAGCAGCCAGGGACAGGGGGCCAATTACAATGAGCAGTTCTTC.

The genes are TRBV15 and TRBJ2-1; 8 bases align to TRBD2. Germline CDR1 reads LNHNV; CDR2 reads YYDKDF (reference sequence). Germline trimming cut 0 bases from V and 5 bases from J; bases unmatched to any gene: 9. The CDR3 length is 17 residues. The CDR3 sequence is CATSRETPGRAHNEQFF. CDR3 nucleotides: TGTGCCACCAGCAGAGAGACTCCCGGGAGGGCCCACAATGAGCAGTTCTTC.

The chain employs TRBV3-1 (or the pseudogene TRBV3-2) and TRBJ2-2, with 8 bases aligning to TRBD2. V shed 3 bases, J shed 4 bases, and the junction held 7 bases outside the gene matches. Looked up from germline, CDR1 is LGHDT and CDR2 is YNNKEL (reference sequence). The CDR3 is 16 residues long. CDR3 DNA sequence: TGTGCCAGCAGCCATAGCGGGGTATTTCGCACCGGGGAGCTGTTTTTT. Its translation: CASSHSGVFRTGELFF.

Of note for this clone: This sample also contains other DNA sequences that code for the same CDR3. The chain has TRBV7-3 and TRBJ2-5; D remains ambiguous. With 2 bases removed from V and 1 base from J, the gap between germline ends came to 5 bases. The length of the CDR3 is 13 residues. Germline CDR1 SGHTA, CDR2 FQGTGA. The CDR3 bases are TGTGCCAGCAGCTTATACGGCCAAGAGACCCAGTACTTC. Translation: CASSLYGQETQYF. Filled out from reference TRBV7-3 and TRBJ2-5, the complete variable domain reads GAGVSQTPSNKVTEKGKYVELRCDPISGHTALYWYRQSLGQGPEFLIYFQGTGAADDSGLPNDRFFAVRPEGSVSTLKIQRTERGDSAVYLCASSLYGQETQYFGPGTRLLVL.

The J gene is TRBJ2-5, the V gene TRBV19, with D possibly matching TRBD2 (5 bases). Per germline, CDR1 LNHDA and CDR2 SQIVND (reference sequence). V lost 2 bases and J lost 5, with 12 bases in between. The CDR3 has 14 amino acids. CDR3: CASSITRERETQYF. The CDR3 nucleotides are TGTGCCAGTAGTATAACTAGGGAAAGGGAGACCCAGTACTTC.

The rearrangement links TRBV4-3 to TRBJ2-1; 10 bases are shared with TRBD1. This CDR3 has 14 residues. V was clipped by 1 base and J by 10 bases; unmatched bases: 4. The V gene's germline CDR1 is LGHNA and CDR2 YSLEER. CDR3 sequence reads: CASSQGDRGDEQFF. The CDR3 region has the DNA TGCGCCAGCAGCCAAGGGGACAGGGGAGACGAGCAGTTCTTC.

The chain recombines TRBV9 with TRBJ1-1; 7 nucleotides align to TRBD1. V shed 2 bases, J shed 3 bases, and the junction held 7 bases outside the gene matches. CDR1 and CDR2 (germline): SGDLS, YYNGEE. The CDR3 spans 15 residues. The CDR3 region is CASSVIQGPYTEAFF. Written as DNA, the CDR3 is TGTGCCAGCAGCGTCATACAGGGGCCCTACACTGAAGCTTTCTTT.

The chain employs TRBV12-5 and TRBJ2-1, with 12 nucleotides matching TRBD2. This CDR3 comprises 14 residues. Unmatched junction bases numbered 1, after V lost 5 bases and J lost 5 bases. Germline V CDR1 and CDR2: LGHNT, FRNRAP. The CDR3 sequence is CASGLAGGNNEQFF. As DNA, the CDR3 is TGTGCTAGTGGTCTAGCGGGAGGGAACAATGAGCAGTTCTTC. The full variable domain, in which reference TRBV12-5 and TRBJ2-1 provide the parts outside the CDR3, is DARVTQTPRHKVTEMGQEVTMRCQPILGHNTVFWYRQTMMQGLELLAYFRNRAPLDDSGMPKDRFSAEMPDATLATLKIQPSEPRDSAVYFCASGLAGGNNEQFFGPGTRLTVL.

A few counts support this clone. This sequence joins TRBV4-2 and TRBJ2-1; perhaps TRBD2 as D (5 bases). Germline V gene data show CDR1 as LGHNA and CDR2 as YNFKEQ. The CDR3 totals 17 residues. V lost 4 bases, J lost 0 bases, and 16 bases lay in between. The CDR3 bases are TGTGCCAGCAGCCGAGACTACCCGGTAAACTCCTACAATGAGCAGTTCTTC. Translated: CASSRDYPVNSYNEQFF.

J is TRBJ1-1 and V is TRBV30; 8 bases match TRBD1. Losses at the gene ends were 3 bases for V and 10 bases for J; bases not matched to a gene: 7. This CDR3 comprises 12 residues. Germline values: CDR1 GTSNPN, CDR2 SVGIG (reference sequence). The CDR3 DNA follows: TGTGCCTGGAGGGGATGGACAGGGACAGCTTTCTTT. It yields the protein CAWRGWTGTAFF.

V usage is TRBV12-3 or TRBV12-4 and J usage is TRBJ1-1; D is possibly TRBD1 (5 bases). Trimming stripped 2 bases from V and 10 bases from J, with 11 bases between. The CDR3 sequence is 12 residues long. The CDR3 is CASSLKGMVAFF. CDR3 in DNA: TGTGCCAGCAGTTTAAAGGGGATGGTAGCTTTCTTT.

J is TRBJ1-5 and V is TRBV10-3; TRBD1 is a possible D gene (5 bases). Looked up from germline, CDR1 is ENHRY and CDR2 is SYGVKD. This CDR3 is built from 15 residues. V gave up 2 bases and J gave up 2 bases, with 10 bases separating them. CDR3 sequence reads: CAISETARGNQPQHF. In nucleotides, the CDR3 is TGTGCCATCAGTGAGACGGCCAGGGGCAATCAGCCCCAGCATTTT.

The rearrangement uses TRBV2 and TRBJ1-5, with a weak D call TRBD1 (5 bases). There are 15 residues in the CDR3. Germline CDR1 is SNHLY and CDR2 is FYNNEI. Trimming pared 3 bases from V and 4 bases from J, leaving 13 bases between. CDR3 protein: CASSDRSGSNQPQHF. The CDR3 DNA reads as TGTGCCAGCAGTGACCGGTCAGGGTCAAATCAGCCCCAGCATTTT.

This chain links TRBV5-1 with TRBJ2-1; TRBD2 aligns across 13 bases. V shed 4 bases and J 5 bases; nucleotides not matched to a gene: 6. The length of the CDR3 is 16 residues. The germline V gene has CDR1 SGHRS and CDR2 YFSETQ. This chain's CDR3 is CASSPRTSGSNNEQFF. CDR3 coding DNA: TGCGCCAGCAGCCCACGGACTAGCGGGAGCAACAATGAGCAGTTCTTC. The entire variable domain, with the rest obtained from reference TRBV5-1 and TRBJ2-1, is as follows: KAGVTQTPRYLIKTRGQQVTLSCSPISGHRSVSWYQQTPGQGLQFLFEYFSETQRNKGNFPGRFSGRQFSNSRSEMNVSTLELGDSALYLCASSPRTSGSNNEQFFGPGTRLTVL.

CDR3 DNA: TGTGCCAGCAGCTTAGAGCCAAAAATATCAACAGGGACCACCGGGGAGCTGTTTTTT. Translating gives CASSLEPKISTGTTGELFF. This chain joins TRBV13 and TRBJ2-2, with D possibly TRBD1 on 6 matching bases. V dropped 1 base and J dropped 4 bases, with 22 bases sitting between them. The length of the CDR3 is 19 residues. Germline CDR1 is PRHDT and CDR2 is FYEKMQ (reference sequence).

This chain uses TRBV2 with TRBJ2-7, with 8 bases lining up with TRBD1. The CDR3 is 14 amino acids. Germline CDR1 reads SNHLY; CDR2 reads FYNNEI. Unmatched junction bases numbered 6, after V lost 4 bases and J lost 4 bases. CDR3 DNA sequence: TGTGCCAGCAGTGCCGGGACAGGATTATACGAGCAGTACGTC. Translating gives CASSAGTGLYEQYV.

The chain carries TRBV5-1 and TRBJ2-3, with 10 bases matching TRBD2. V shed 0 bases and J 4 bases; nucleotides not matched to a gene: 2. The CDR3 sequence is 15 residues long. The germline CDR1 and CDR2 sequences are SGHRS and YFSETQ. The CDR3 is CASSLASGSADTQYF. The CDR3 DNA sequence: TGCGCCAGCAGCTTGGCTAGCGGGAGTGCAGATACGCAGTATTTT.